The subject of this entry is one TCR beta chain. The sample is drawn from a study of blood T cell repertoires in COVID-19. Study-level information: T cells, B-cell-depleted T cells, or PBMCs supplied cDNA or gDNA.

Germline CDR1 MNHEY, CDR2 SVGEGT. This CDR3 is built from 16 residues. Trimming at V came to 2 bases and at J to 5 bases, leaving 9 bases not matched to a gene. Under the authors' procedure: Estimated nucleated cell counts came from reference gene primer amplification. Produced via immunoSEQ multiplex PCR; TCRdb's table is partial and in-frame only. That table gives V, J and clone size, and the DNA gave D and trimming. The sample lists about 260,000 clones, 91% occurring once. This chain uses TRBV6-2 or TRBV6-3 with TRBJ2-5; 9 nucleotides align to TRBD2. The source material was peripheral blood. This TCR came from a young adult with COVID-19, enrolled during active disease. The DNA of the CDR3 is TGTGCCAGCAGTTACGGGATTAGCGGGAGTTCTGAGACCCAGTACTTC. It codes for CASSYGISGSSETQYF.